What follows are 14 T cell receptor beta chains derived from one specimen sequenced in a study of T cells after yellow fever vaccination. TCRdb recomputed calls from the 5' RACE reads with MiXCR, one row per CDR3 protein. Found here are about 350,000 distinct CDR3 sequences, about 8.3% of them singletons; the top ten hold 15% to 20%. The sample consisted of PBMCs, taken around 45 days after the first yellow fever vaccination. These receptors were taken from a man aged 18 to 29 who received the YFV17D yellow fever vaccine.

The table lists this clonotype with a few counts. The chain's CDR3 is CASGGTGVGPQHF. For the CDR3, the DNA is TGTGCCAGCGGGGGGACAGGGGTAGGGCCCCAGCATTTT. This rearrangement joins TRBV6-1 to TRBJ1-5; 10 positions match TRBD1. Germline V CDR1 and CDR2: MNHNS, SASEGT. After removal of 8 bases from V and 9 bases from J, the junction contained 7 bases not matched to a gene. The CDR3 is made up of 13 amino acids.

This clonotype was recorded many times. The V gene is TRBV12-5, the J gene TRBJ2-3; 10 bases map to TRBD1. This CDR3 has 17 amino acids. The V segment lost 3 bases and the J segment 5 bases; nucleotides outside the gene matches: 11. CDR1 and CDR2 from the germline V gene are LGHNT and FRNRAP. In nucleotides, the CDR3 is TGTGCTAGTGGTTTACCCCGACAGGGGGCGAACCTAGATACGCAGTATTTT. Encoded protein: CASGLPRQGANLDTQYF.

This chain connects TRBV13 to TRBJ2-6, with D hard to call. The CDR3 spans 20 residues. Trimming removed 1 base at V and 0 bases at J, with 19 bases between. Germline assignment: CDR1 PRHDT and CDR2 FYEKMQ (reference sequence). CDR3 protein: CASSLVPGADYSSGANVLTF. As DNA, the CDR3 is TGTGCCAGCAGCTTAGTACCAGGCGCAGATTATAGCTCTGGGGCCAACGTCCTGACTTTC. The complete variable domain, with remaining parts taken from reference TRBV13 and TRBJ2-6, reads AAGVIQSPRHLIKEKRETATLKCYPIPRHDTVYWYQQGPGQDPQFLISFYEKMQSDKGSIPDRFSAQQFSDYHSELNMSSLELGDSALYFCASSLVPGADYSSGANVLTFGAGSRLTVL.

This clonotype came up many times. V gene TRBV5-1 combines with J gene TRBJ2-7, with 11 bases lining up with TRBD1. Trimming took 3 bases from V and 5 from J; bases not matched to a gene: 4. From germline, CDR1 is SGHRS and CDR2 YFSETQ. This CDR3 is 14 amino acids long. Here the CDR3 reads CASSSGQGADEQYF. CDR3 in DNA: TGCGCCAGCAGCTCCGGACAGGGGGCGGACGAGCAGTACTTC.

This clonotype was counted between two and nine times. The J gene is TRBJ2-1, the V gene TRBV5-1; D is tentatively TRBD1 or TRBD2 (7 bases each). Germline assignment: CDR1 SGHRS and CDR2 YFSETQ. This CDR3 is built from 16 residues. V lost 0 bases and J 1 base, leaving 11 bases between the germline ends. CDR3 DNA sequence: TGCGCCAGCAGCTTGGTCAGGGGGGGGTCCTACAATGAGCAGTTCTTC. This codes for CASSLVRGGSYNEQFF.

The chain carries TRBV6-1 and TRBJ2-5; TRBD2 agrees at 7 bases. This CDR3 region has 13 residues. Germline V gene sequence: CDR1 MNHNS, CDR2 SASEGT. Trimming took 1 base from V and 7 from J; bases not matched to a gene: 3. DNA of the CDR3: TGTGCCAGCAGTGAAGAGCGGGAACGGACCCAGTACTTC. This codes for CASSEERERTQYF.

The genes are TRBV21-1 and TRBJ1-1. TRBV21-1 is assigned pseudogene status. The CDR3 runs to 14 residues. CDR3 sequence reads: CASSKSVGNTEAFF. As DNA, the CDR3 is TGTGCCAGCAGCAAATCGGTGGGGAACACTGAAGCTTTCTTT.

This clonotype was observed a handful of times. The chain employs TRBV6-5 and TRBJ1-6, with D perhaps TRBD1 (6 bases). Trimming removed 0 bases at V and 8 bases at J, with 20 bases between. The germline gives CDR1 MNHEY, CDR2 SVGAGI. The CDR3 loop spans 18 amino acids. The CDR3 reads CASSYSISLGGQDSPLHF. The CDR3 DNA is TGTGCCAGCAGTTACTCGATAAGTTTGGGGGGGCAGGATTCACCCCTCCACTTT.

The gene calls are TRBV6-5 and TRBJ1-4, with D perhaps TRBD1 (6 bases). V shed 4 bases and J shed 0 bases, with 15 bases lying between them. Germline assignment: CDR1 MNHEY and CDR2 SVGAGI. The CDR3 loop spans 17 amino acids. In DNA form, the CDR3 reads TGTGCCAGCAGTTTCACGGGGGGCCCCGCAACTAATGAAAAACTGTTTTTT. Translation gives CASSFTGGPATNEKLFF.

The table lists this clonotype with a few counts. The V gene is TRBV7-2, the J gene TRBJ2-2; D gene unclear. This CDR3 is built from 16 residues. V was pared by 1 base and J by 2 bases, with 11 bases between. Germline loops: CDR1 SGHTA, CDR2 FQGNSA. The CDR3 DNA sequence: TGTGCCAGCAGCTTAGAGTCGCTCCCTAACACCGGGGAGCTGTTTTTT. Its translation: CASSLESLPNTGELFF.

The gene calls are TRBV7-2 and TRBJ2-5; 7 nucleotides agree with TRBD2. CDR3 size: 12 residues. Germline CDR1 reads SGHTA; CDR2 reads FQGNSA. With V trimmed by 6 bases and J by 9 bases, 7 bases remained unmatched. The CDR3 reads CASRRAREAQYF. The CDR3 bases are TGTGCCAGCAGAAGGGCCCGGGAGGCCCAGTACTTC.

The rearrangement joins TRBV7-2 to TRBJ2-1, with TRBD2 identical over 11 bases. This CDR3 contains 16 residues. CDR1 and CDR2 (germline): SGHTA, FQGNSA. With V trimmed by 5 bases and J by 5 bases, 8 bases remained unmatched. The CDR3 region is CASSPSLAGGDNEQFF. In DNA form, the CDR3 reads TGTGCCAGCAGCCCATCTTTAGCGGGGGGGGACAATGAGCAGTTCTTC.

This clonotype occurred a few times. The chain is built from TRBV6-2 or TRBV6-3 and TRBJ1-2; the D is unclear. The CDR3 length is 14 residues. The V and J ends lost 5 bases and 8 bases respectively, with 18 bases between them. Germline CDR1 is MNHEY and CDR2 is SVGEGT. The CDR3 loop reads CASSSYRTSYGYTF. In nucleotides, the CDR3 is TGTGCCAGCAGTAGCTATAGGACCTCCTACGGCTACACCTTC.

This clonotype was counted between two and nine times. The CDR3 DNA reads as TGTGCCACCGCGACGTGGAGGGTCGGTTCAGATACGCAGTATTTT. This encodes CATATWRVGSDTQYF. The chain recombines TRBV15 with TRBJ2-3; weak D call: TRBD2 (6 bases). Trimming left V 8 bases short and J 4 bases short, with 19 bases between. This CDR3 has 15 amino acids. Germline CDR1 is LNHNV and CDR2 is YYDKDF (reference sequence).